Shown below are 14 T cell receptor beta chains from a single sample sequenced in a study of identical twins. TCRdb ran MiXCR on the 5' RACE reads and lists one entry per CDR3 protein. Seen here are around 140,000 distinct CDR3 sequences, roughly 3.2% observed once, and the top ten hold 7% to 10%. The sample taken for sequencing was memory T cells sorted from blood. These receptor sequences come from a man between 18 and 29 years old in good health.

To note about this clonotype: This may arise from a read error, as a much more abundant clone is one base away. The V gene is TRBV3-1, the J gene TRBJ2-7; 9 bases match TRBD2. V gave up 1 base and J gave up 2 bases; unmatched junction bases: 3. CDR3 length: 15 amino acids. CDR1 and CDR2 (germline): LGHDT, YNNKEL (reference sequence). CDR3 DNA sequence: TGTGCCAGCAGCCAAGTCGCTAGCGGGACCTACGAGCAGTACTTC. Protein sequence: CASSQVASGTYEQYF.

DNA for the CDR3: TGCGCCAGCAGTGAGCTGGGCAGTTATGGCTACACCTTC. Its translation: CASSELGSYGYTF. This chain uses TRBV10-1 with TRBJ1-2, with D unresolved. Deletions cut 2 bases from V and 5 bases from J, with 9 bases between. There are 13 residues in the CDR3. From germline, CDR1 is WNHNN and CDR2 SYGVQD (reference sequence).

This clonotype was found many times. V and J are TRBV12-3 or TRBV12-4 and TRBJ1-1; no reliable D call. V lost 5 bases and J 5 bases, leaving 12 bases between the germline ends. The CDR3 runs 13 residues. Here the CDR3 reads CASSPSMVTEAFF. DNA of the CDR3: TGTGCCAGCAGTCCAAGCATGGTGACTGAAGCTTTCTTT.

This clonotype was counted at least ten times. The chain couples TRBV20-1 to TRBJ2-1, with TRBD2 matching over 13 bases. The length of the CDR3 is 15 residues. Germline values: CDR1 DFQATT, CDR2 SNEGSKA (reference sequence). The J segment lost 7 bases and the V segment lost 3 bases, leaving 6 bases of the junction unmatched. This CDR3 reads CSARPWTSGSNEQFF. The CDR3 coding sequence is TGCAGTGCTAGGCCATGGACTAGCGGGAGTAATGAGCAGTTCTTC.

This clonotype was seen many times. V gene TRBV5-5 combines with J gene TRBJ1-2, with D perhaps TRBD1 (5 bases). The CDR3 spans 18 residues. The ends were cut back, 0 bases at V and 7 bases at J, with 25 bases in the middle. The germline V gene encodes CDR1 SGHKS and CDR2 YYEKEE (reference sequence). CDR3 in DNA: TGTGCCAGCAGCTTGGGCCCCCCTAGCGGGGGGATGCTTCGTGGCTACACCTTC. Its protein product is CASSLGPPSGGMLRGYTF.

In its sample, this clonotype was seen many times. The genes are TRBV30 and TRBJ1-5, with D unclear. Germline-derived CDR1 and CDR2 are GTSNPN and SVGIG (reference sequence). Trimming took 0 bases from V and 4 from J, leaving 10 bases between them. The CDR3 totals 14 residues. CDR3 nucleotide sequence: TGTGCCTGGAGTGTGAGAGGGCTAAATCAGCCCCAGCATTTT. It is translated as CAWSVRGLNQPQHF.

This clonotype was observed many times. V and J are TRBV5-6 and TRBJ1-5, with a weak D call TRBD1 (5 bases). Trimming pared 4 bases from V and 2 bases from J, leaving 7 bases between. This CDR3 is 13 amino acids long. Germline lookup yields CDR1 SGHDT and CDR2 YYEEEE. The CDR3 here is CASSRGGNQPQHF. CDR3 nucleotide sequence: TGTGCCAGCAGCCGGGGCGGCAATCAGCCCCAGCATTTT.

This chain uses TRBV7-8 with TRBJ1-4, with a weak D call TRBD1 (6 bases). This CDR3 comprises 18 residues. Trimming stripped 5 bases from V and 7 bases from J, with 26 bases between. The V gene's germline CDR1 is SGHVS and CDR2 FQNEAQ. The CDR3 region has the DNA TGTGCCAGCAGCATAACCCCTGTGGGGGCAGGGAGAGGTGAAAAACTGTTTTTT. Protein product: CASSITPVGAGRGEKLFF.

This clonotype was seen many times. The rearrangement joins TRBV12-3 or TRBV12-4 to TRBJ1-2; 7 nucleotides line up with TRBD1. The CDR3 has 13 residues. Unmatched junction bases numbered 10, after V lost 7 bases and J lost 8 bases. The CDR3 reads CASTPGPGGGYTF. CDR3 coding DNA: TGTGCCAGCACTCCTGGGCCAGGGGGGGGCTACACCTTC.

This clonotype was seen ten or more times. V usage is TRBV6-5 and J usage is TRBJ1-6; tentatively, D is TRBD1 (5 bases). The length of the CDR3 is 13 residues. CDR1 and CDR2 (germline): MNHEY, SVGAGI. V was trimmed by 4 bases and J by 8 bases, leaving 9 bases between them. The CDR3 nucleotides are TGTGCCAGCAGTTCTCAGGGTGATTCACCCCTCCACTTT. Protein sequence: CASSSQGDSPLHF.

In this sample, this clonotype turned up many times. V gene TRBV5-5 combines with J gene TRBJ2-1; 7 bases fit TRBD2. Germline CDR1 reads SGHKS; CDR2 reads YYEKEE (reference sequence). The CDR3 consists of 14 residues. V shed 7 bases and J 5 bases; nucleotides not matched to a gene: 9. The CDR3 loop is CASGGGSVHNEQFF. The CDR3, as DNA: TGTGCCAGCGGGGGGGGTAGCGTACACAATGAGCAGTTCTTC.

This clonotype has at least ten counts. This sequence joins TRBV20-1 and TRBJ1-5, with a tentative D call TRBD1 (6 bases). In germline, CDR1 is DFQATT, CDR2 SNEGSKA (reference sequence). V was cut by 0 bases and J by 6 bases, with 15 bases left in between. CDR3 size: 15 residues. The CDR3 region is CSARDDQGKGQPQHF. CDR3 DNA sequence: TGCAGTGCTAGAGATGACCAGGGGAAGGGTCAGCCCCAGCATTTT.

This clonotype was seen at least ten times. Here the CDR3 reads CAISDLAGDTQYF. The CDR3 nucleotides read TGTGCCATCAGTGACCTAGCGGGAGATACGCAGTATTTT. This chain links TRBV10-3 with TRBJ2-3, with 8 nucleotides matching TRBD2. J gave up 5 bases and V 3 bases, and 1 base lay outside the gene matches. This CDR3 is built from 13 residues. The germline gives CDR1 ENHRY, CDR2 SYGVKD.

This clonotype was detected ten times or more. This sequence joins TRBV2 and TRBJ2-5; D may be TRBD2 (5 bases). Trimming took off 6 bases at V and 11 bases at J, with 25 bases between the two ends. Per the germline V gene, CDR1 is SNHLY and CDR2 is FYNNEI. The CDR3 is 15 amino acids. The CDR3 reads CASRPSSVIPAAQYF. As DNA, the CDR3 is TGTGCCAGCAGACCTAGTTCGGTAATCCCAGCGGCTCAGTACTTC.